Below are 27 T cell receptor beta chains sequenced from a single sample in a study of shared clonotypes between healthy human individuals. Measured with immunoSEQ multiplex PCR; TCRdb has only the in-frame clones, and not every one. The sample carries over 950,000 clones, roughly 77% recorded once. Sequences were obtained from memory CD4+ T cells from PBMCs. The sample's subset: CD45RA-negative fraction. Receptors were obtained from a man between 18 and 35 years old in good health. Some clones in this sample may be carry-over from other donors' samples.

V usage is TRBV2 and J usage is TRBJ2-2; D is unclear. V shed 2 bases and J shed 6 bases, with 7 bases lying between them. CDR3 length: 13 amino acids. Germline lookup yields CDR1 SNHLY and CDR2 FYNNEI. The CDR3 DNA sequence: TGTGCCAGCAGTGAATCGCGCGCCGGGGAGCTGTTTTTT. Protein sequence: CASSESRAGELFF.

The gene calls are TRBV6-6 and TRBJ1-1; the D is unclear. V was trimmed by 2 bases and J by 1 base, leaving 8 bases between them. Per germline, CDR1 MNHNY and CDR2 SVGAGI (reference sequence). CDR3 length: 14 amino acids. The CDR3 nucleotides read TGTGCCAGCAGTTACAGGGTCGGGAACACTGAAGCTTTCTTT. Its translation: CASSYRVGNTEAFF.

This clone has only a few counts. This rearrangement joins TRBV4-3 to TRBJ1-5; TRBD1 matches 9 bases. Trimming removed 0 bases from V and 9 bases from J; junction bases left unmatched: 6. Germline CDR1 reads LGHNA; CDR2 reads YSLEER. The CDR3 contains 15 residues. The DNA of the CDR3 is TGCGCCAGCAGCCAAGATGGGACAGGGTTCGCGCCCCAGCATTTT. Its protein product is CASSQDGTGFAPQHF.

The chain has TRBV7-3 and TRBJ2-1, with 10 bases matching TRBD1. The germline V gene encodes CDR1 SGHTA and CDR2 FQGTGA. The CDR3 has 16 amino acids. The trim removed 5 bases at V and 2 bases at J, leaving 6 bases unmatched. The CDR3 loop is CASSDQTGGAYNEQFF. The CDR3 DNA sequence: TGTGCCAGCAGCGACCAGACAGGGGGCGCCTACAATGAGCAGTTCTTC.

This rearrangement joins TRBV30 to TRBJ1-5; unclear D gene. V was trimmed by 3 bases and J by 3 bases, leaving 9 bases between them. The CDR3 sequence is 13 residues long. CDR1 is GTSNPN, CDR2 SVGIG, per germline (reference sequence). CDR3 nucleotides: TGTGCCTGGAGCGAGTACACCAATCAGCCCCAGCATTTT. Encoded protein: CAWSEYTNQPQHF. The entire variable domain, with the rest obtained from reference TRBV30 and TRBJ1-5, is as follows: SQTIHQWPATLVQPVGSPLSLECTVEGTSNPNLYWYRQAAGRGLQLLFYSVGIGQISSEVPQNLSASRPQDRQFILSSKKLLLSDSGFYLCAWSEYTNQPQHFGDGTRLSIL.

J is TRBJ2-7 and V is TRBV6-5; D assignment may be TRBD1 or TRBD2 (5 bases each). CDR1 is MNHEY, CDR2 SVGAGI, per germline. With 10 bases removed from V and 3 bases from J, the gap between germline ends came to 13 bases. The CDR3 sequence is 12 residues long. CDR3 sequence: CATGTEHYEQYF. The CDR3 nucleotides are TGTGCCACTGGGACGGAACACTACGAGCAGTACTTC.

The rearrangement joins TRBV7-2 to TRBJ1-2; D is undetermined. Per the germline V gene, CDR1 is SGHTA and CDR2 is FQGNSA. V dropped 2 bases and J dropped 7 bases, with 14 bases sitting between them. The CDR3 consists of 14 residues. The CDR3 DNA reads as TGTGCCAGCAGCTTATTATCCAGCCGCAGTGGCTACACCTTC. This gives the protein CASSLLSSRSGYTF.

Written as DNA, the CDR3 is TGTGCCAGCAGTCTACTAGCGGGAGGTGGACGAGAGCAGTTCTTC. Protein sequence: CASSLLAGGGREQFF. The rearrangement uses TRBV28 and TRBJ2-1; TRBD2 aligns across 12 bases. The CDR3 sequence is 15 residues long. Germline CDR1 MDHEN, CDR2 SYDVKM. V lost 5 bases, J lost 10 bases, and 9 bases stayed unmatched.

The CDR3 DNA reads as TGCGCCAGCAGCCAAAGTGGGGGATCTAACTATGGCTACACCTTC. It is translated as CASSQSGGSNYGYTF. The chain employs TRBV4-3 and TRBJ1-2, with D tentatively TRBD1 (5 bases). This CDR3 has 15 amino acids. Deletions cut 2 bases from V and 0 bases from J, with 10 bases between. Germline lookup yields CDR1 LGHNA and CDR2 YSLEER.

The genes are TRBV7-8 and TRBJ2-6; the D is unclear. V was trimmed by 1 base and J by 4 bases, leaving 5 bases between them. Germline V gene sequence: CDR1 SGHVS, CDR2 FQNEAQ. The CDR3 has 14 amino acids. DNA for the CDR3: TGTGCCAGCAGCTTAGATCCCGGGGCCAACGTCCTGACTTTC. Protein sequence: CASSLDPGANVLTF.

There are a few counts of this clone. V and J are TRBV7-2 and TRBJ1-4, with 9 positions matching TRBD1. Germline V gene lookup returns CDR1 SGHTA and CDR2 FQGNSA. The CDR3 extends over 15 amino acids. After removal of 4 bases from V and 10 bases from J, the junction contained 10 bases not matched to a gene. CDR3 sequence reads: CASSSTGGFVGKLFF. CDR3 in DNA: TGTGCCAGCAGCTCGACAGGGGGGTTTGTCGGAAAACTGTTTTTT.

This clone was recorded only once. CDR3 DNA sequence: TGTGCCTGGAGTCAACTGAGAGGGGCGCTAGAGACCCAGTACTTC. Translation: CAWSQLRGALETQYF. The chain combines TRBV30 with TRBJ2-5; D possibly matches TRBD1 or TRBD2 (5 bases each). The CDR3 spans 15 residues. Trimming left V 2 bases short and J 4 bases short, with 17 bases between. Germline-derived CDR1 and CDR2 are GTSNPN and SVGIG (reference sequence).

J is TRBJ2-7 and V is TRBV15; D is possibly TRBD1 (5 bases). There are 13 residues in the CDR3. Trimming took 3 bases from V and 4 from J, leaving 10 bases between them. The germline V gene has CDR1 LNHNV and CDR2 YYDKDF (reference sequence). The CDR3 reads CATSRGRQYEQYF. The CDR3 DNA reads TGTGCCACCAGCAGGGGCCGACAGTACGAGCAGTACTTC.

The chain uses TRBV7-3 and TRBJ2-1; TRBD2 is a possible D gene (6 bases). The V gene's germline CDR1 is SGHTA and CDR2 FQGTGA. This CDR3 region has 14 residues. Trimming left V 5 bases short and J 12 bases short, with 20 bases between. CDR3 residues: CASSAGTASERQFF. CDR3 coding DNA: TGTGCCAGCAGCGCCGGGACTGCCTCGGAAAGGCAGTTCTTC.

The J gene is TRBJ2-7, the V gene TRBV28, with TRBD1 matching 7 bases. The ends lost 4 bases at V and 6 bases at J; junction bases unmatched: 12. This CDR3 contains 15 residues. Germline loops: CDR1 MDHEN, CDR2 SYDVKM. DNA of the CDR3: TGTGCCAGCAGTTCTTACAGGGGCCGGCGTGGCGAGCAGTACTTC. Its translation: CASSSYRGRRGEQYF.

J is TRBJ2-1 and V is TRBV7-2; tentatively, D is TRBD2 (5 bases). CDR1 is SGHTA, CDR2 FQGNSA, per germline. V was clipped by 2 bases and J by 5 bases, with 10 bases between them. The CDR3 extends over 14 amino acids. In DNA form, the CDR3 reads TGTGCCAGCAGCTTATCGAACGGGAACAATGAGCAGTTCTTC. Translation: CASSLSNGNNEQFF.

A word on this clone: Other DNA sequences in the same sample also yield this CDR3. The gene calls are TRBV20-1 and TRBJ2-7; D uncertain. CDR3 size: 11 residues. With 0 bases removed from V and 6 bases from J, the gap between germline ends came to 6 bases. Germline lookup yields CDR1 DFQATT and CDR2 SNEGSKA (reference sequence). In DNA form, the CDR3 reads TGCAGTGCTAGAGATAGGGCCGAGCAGTACTTC. Amino acid sequence: CSARDRAEQYF.

CDR3 protein: CASSYSRIRLNTIYF. CDR3 in DNA: TGTGCCAGCAGTTACTCGAGAATCAGACTAAACACCATATATTTT. The rearrangement uses TRBV6-5 and TRBJ1-3; no definite D call. Trimming pared 0 bases from V and 6 bases from J, leaving 12 bases between. Germline CDR1 is MNHEY and CDR2 is SVGAGI. The CDR3 has 15 residues.

The V and J genes are TRBV7-8 and TRBJ1-5, with TRBD1 matching 7 bases. The CDR3 runs 15 residues. V dropped 6 bases and J dropped 5; count of bases not matched to a gene: 10. Per germline, CDR1 SGHVS and CDR2 FQNEAQ. The CDR3 spells CASSSSIQGYQPQHF. As DNA, the CDR3 is TGTGCCAGCAGTTCATCGATACAGGGGTATCAGCCCCAGCATTTT. The entire variable domain, with the rest obtained from reference TRBV7-8 and TRBJ1-5, is as follows: GAGVSQSPRYKVAKRGQDVALRCDPISGHVSLFWYQQALGQGPEFLTYFQNEAQLDKSGLPSDRFFAERPEGSVSTLKIQRTQQEDSAVYLCASSSSIQGYQPQHFGDGTRLSIL.

The J gene is TRBJ1-4, the V gene TRBV25-1; D is unresolved. Germline CDR1 and CDR2: MGHDK and SYGVNS. With 4 bases removed from V and 7 bases from J, the gap between germline ends came to 22 bases. This CDR3 comprises 17 residues. The CDR3: CASSATSRALVAEKLFF. The DNA for the CDR3 is TGTGCCAGCAGTGCAACATCCCGGGCCTTGGTAGCTGAAAAACTGTTTTTT. The complete variable domain, with remaining parts taken from reference TRBV25-1 and TRBJ1-4, reads EADIYQTPRYLVIGTGKKITLECSQTMGHDKMYWYQQDPGMELHLIHYSYGVNSTEKGDLSSESTVSRIRTEHFPLTLESARPSHTSQYLCASSATSRALVAEKLFFGSGTQLSVL.

J is TRBJ1-5 and V is TRBV30; D possibly corresponds to TRBD1 (6 bases). This CDR3 is built from 13 residues. Germline V gives CDR1 GTSNPN, CDR2 SVGIG (reference sequence). Trimming cost V 2 bases and J 7 bases, with 12 bases left between them. CDR3 bases: TGTGCCTGGAGTACAGGGTTGACGCAGCCCCAGCATTTT. The encoded protein is CAWSTGLTQPQHF.

The rearrangement links TRBV11-3 to TRBJ1-2; D gene ambiguous. The V gene lost 5 bases and the J gene lost 6 bases, with 25 bases spanning the gap. This CDR3 spans 17 amino acids. Per the germline V gene, CDR1 is SGHNT and CDR2 is YENEEA. The CDR3 region is CASSPRRAPGFIDGYTF. CDR3 in DNA: TGTGCCAGCAGCCCACGAAGGGCCCCCGGATTTATCGATGGCTACACCTTC.

The chain combines TRBV2 with TRBJ2-7; the match to TRBD1 covers 9 bases. This CDR3 has 13 amino acids. After removal of 6 bases from V and 7 bases from J, the junction contained 7 bases not matched to a gene. The germline CDR1 and CDR2 sequences are SNHLY and FYNNEI. CDR3 residues: CASSPGTGWEQYF. CDR3 DNA sequence: TGTGCCAGCAGCCCCGGGACAGGGTGGGAGCAGTACTTC.

V is TRBV19 and J is TRBJ1-5; 7 bases line up with TRBD1. J lost 4 bases, V lost 6 bases, and 12 bases had no gene match. This CDR3 has 16 residues. CDR1 is LNHDA and CDR2 is SQIVND in the germline V gene (reference sequence). The CDR3 DNA sequence: TGTGCCAGTAGCCCCAGGGGGAGGGACAGAAATCAGCCCCAGCATTTT. Translation: CASSPRGRDRNQPQHF.

The V and J genes are TRBV5-1 and TRBJ2-2, with TRBD1 matching over 8 bases. Germline V gene data show CDR1 as SGHRS and CDR2 as YFSETQ. Trimming at V came to 2 bases and at J to 5 bases, leaving 2 bases not matched to a gene. This CDR3 region has 14 residues. CDR3 in DNA: TGCGCCAGCAGCTTTGGACAGGGAACCGGGGAGCTGTTTTTT. Translating it yields CASSFGQGTGELFF.

The V and J genes are TRBV6-5 and TRBJ2-7, with D tentatively TRBD1 or TRBD2 (5 bases each). Germline values: CDR1 MNHEY, CDR2 SVGAGI. There are 14 residues in the CDR3. V gave up 8 bases and J gave up 5 bases, with 19 bases separating them. DNA for the CDR3: TGTGCCAGCTACTCCGGGGCACCAGCCAACGAGCAGTACTTC. Amino acids: CASYSGAPANEQYF.

V and J are TRBV6-1 and TRBJ2-7; D remains unclear. The CDR3 runs 16 residues. The V gene's germline CDR1 is MNHNS and CDR2 SASEGT. V lost 1 base, J lost 3 bases, and 16 bases lay in between. CDR3 loop: CASSEVLGLLGYEQYF. CDR3 DNA sequence: TGTGCCAGCAGTGAAGTTCTCGGGCTCCTGGGCTACGAGCAGTACTTC.